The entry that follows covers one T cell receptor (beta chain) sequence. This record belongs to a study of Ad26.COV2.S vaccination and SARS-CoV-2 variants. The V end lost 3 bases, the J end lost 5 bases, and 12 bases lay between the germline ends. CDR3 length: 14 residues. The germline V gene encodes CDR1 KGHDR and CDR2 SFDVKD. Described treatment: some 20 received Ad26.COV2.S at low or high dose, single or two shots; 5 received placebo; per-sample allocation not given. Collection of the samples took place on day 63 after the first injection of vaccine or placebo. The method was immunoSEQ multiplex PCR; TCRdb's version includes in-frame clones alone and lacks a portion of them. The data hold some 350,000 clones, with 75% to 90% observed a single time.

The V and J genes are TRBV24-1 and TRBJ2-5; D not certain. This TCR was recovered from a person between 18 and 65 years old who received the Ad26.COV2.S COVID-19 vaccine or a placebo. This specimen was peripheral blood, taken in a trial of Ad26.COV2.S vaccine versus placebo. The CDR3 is CATSDGPSTETQYF. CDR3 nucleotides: TGTGCCACCAGTGATGGGCCATCGACGGAGACCCAGTACTTC.